These 4 T cell receptor beta chains share one sample of origin, sequenced in a study of blood T cell repertoires in COVID-19. Sequencing used immunoSEQ multiplex PCR; TCRdb keeps in-frame clones, though not all of them. Here the sample spans some 350,000 clones, more than 70% being singletons. The specimen was peripheral blood. These receptor sequences come from a woman aged 30 to 39 with COVID-19, enrolled during active disease.

The chain uses TRBV19 and TRBJ1-5; D is perhaps TRBD1 (5 bases). This CDR3 is 15 amino acids long. V was pared by 7 bases and J by 1 base, with 14 bases between. Germline assignment: CDR1 LNHDA and CDR2 SQIVND (reference sequence). In nucleotides, the CDR3 is TGTGCCAGTACGTTACGGGCAGGGAGCAATCAGCCCCAGCATTTT. As protein: CASTLRAGSNQPQHF. Filled out from reference TRBV19 and TRBJ1-5, the complete variable domain reads DGGITQSPKYLFRKEGQNVTLSCEQNLNHDAMYWYRQDPGQGLRLIYYSQIVNDFQKGDIAEGYSVSREKKESFPLTVTSAQKNPTAFYLCASTLRAGSNQPQHFGDGTRLSIL.

The J gene is TRBJ2-5, the V gene TRBV13; 14 positions agree with TRBD2. CDR3 size: 16 residues. Germline CDR1 reads PRHDT; CDR2 reads FYEKMQ (reference sequence). With V trimmed by 3 bases and J by 4 bases, 4 bases remained unmatched. Here the CDR3 DNA reads TGTGCCAGCAGCTTTCGACTAGCGGGGGGGCGAGAGACCCAGTACTTC. This sequence encodes CASSFRLAGGRETQYF.

V is TRBV11-2 and J is TRBJ1-1, with TRBD1 identical over 8 bases. The V gene's germline CDR1 is SGHAT and CDR2 FQNNGV. J was trimmed by 10 bases and V by 1 base; bases with no gene match: 5. The CDR3 runs 13 residues. CDR3 loop: CASSLVQGAAAFF. The CDR3 nucleotides are TGTGCCAGCAGCTTAGTTCAGGGGGCGGCAGCTTTCTTT.

The chain is built from TRBV6-5 and TRBJ2-6; 11 bases align to TRBD1. The CDR3 extends over 13 amino acids. V lost 6 bases, J lost 16 bases, and 8 bases stayed unmatched. The germline CDR1 and CDR2 sequences are MNHEY and SVGAGI. The CDR3: CASSRGQGARLTF. For the CDR3, the DNA is TGTGCCAGCAGCCGTGGACAGGGGGCCCGACTGACTTTC.